Below are 9 T cell receptor beta chains sequenced from a single sample in a study of lymphopenia after photon versus proton radiotherapy. Measured with immunoSEQ multiplex PCR; TCRdb has only the in-frame clones, and not every one. The sample lists 40,000 or so clones, 80% to 95% seen once, with approximately 14% in the top ten. Sequenced material: peripheral blood, taken from a patient treated with photon-based radiotherapy. The receptors stem from a man aged 55 to 70 with cholangiocarcinoma.

This clone occurred once. The V call is TRBV28, the J call TRBJ2-7, with 7 nucleotides matching TRBD1. With 7 bases clipped from V and 9 bases from J, the junction kept 15 bases outside the gene matches. In germline, CDR1 is MDHEN, CDR2 SYDVKM. The CDR3 totals 14 residues. The CDR3 protein is CASNDYQQGRGQYF. The CDR3 DNA follows: TGTGCCAGCAATGATTACCAACAGGGGCGTGGGCAGTACTTC.

The chain recombines TRBV10-3 with TRBJ1-1, with TRBD1 matching over 7 bases. Germline loops: CDR1 ENHRY, CDR2 SYGVKD. J lost 1 base, V lost 10 bases, and 12 bases had no gene match. This CDR3 has 15 amino acids. The chain's CDR3 is CATFHQTGWNTEAFF. In DNA form, the CDR3 reads TGTGCCACCTTCCACCAGACAGGGTGGAACACTGAAGCTTTCTTT.

The chain combines TRBV5-5 with TRBJ2-7, with TRBD2 as a possible D gene (6 bases). The CDR3 runs to 15 residues. The V gene's germline CDR1 is SGHKS and CDR2 YYEKEE (reference sequence). The ends were cut back, 4 bases at V and 2 bases at J, with 16 bases in the middle. The CDR3 here is CASSLTGGVAYEQYF. The CDR3 nucleotides read TGTGCCAGCAGCCTTACCGGCGGGGTGGCCTACGAGCAGTACTTC.

This clone has just a few counts. V and J are TRBV2 and TRBJ2-2, with 9 positions matching TRBD1. The CDR3 contains 17 residues. Germline V gene sequence: CDR1 SNHLY, CDR2 FYNNEI. The J segment lost 4 bases and the V segment lost 1 base, leaving 7 bases of the junction unmatched. CDR3 nucleotides: TGTGCCAGCAGTGAAGGGCTGAGACAGGGGGGCACCGGGGAGCTGTTTTTT. Residues: CASSEGLRQGGTGELFF.

This clone was observed once. This chain connects TRBV19 to TRBJ2-1; 9 bases are shared with TRBD2. The CDR3 extends over 15 amino acids. V shed 10 bases and J 6 bases; nucleotides not matched to a gene: 13. Germline assignment: CDR1 LNHDA and CDR2 SQIVND (reference sequence). The CDR3: CATRPWAGGFNEQFF. The CDR3 region has the DNA TGTGCCACCCGCCCATGGGCGGGGGGGTTCAATGAGCAGTTCTTC.

The V gene is TRBV19, the J gene TRBJ2-5; D may be TRBD1 or TRBD2 (5 bases each). V lost 1 base to trimming and J lost 4 bases, with 7 bases between them. The CDR3 covers 13 residues. From germline, CDR1 is LNHDA and CDR2 SQIVND (reference sequence). The DNA of the CDR3 is TGTGCCAGTAGTATAGGTGGGGGAGAGACCCAGTACTTC. It codes for CASSIGGGETQYF.

The genes are TRBV27 and TRBJ1-5; D is possibly TRBD1 (6 bases). V dropped 1 base and J dropped 2 bases, with 12 bases sitting between them. This CDR3 has 16 amino acids. Looked up from germline, CDR1 is MNHEY and CDR2 is SMNVEV (reference sequence). The CDR3 spells CASSLYGGRGNQPQHF. For the CDR3, the DNA is TGTGCCAGCAGTTTATATGGGGGCAGGGGCAATCAGCCCCAGCATTTT.

The chain is built from TRBV9 and TRBJ2-1, with 7 bases matching TRBD2. The CDR3 spans 14 residues. In germline, CDR1 is SGDLS, CDR2 YYNGEE. Trimming removed 4 bases from V and 5 bases from J; junction bases left unmatched: 6. The chain's CDR3 is CASSRGGENNEQFF. The CDR3 DNA reads as TGTGCCAGCAGCAGGGGAGGGGAGAACAATGAGCAGTTCTTC. Together with reference TRBV9 and TRBJ2-1, the CDR3 gives the full variable domain: DSGVTQTPKHLITATGQRVTLRCSPRSGDLSVYWYQQSLDQGLQFLIQYYNGEERAKGNILERFSAQQFPDLHSELNLSSLELGDSALYFCASSRGGENNEQFFGPGTRLTVL.

The chain uses TRBV10-3 and TRBJ2-5; D unresolved. V lost 3 bases, J lost 3 bases, and 2 bases lay in between. The CDR3 covers 11 residues. Germline V lookup: CDR1 ENHRY, CDR2 SYGVKD. The CDR3 DNA reads TGTGCCATCAGTGATGAAGAGACCCAGTACTTC. Protein product: CAISDEETQYF.